This TCR beta chain is drawn from a study of neurological immune-mediated disorders. TCRdb reprocessed the 5' RACE reads with MiXCR, giving one entry per CDR3 protein. The sample includes tens of thousands of distinct CDR3 sequences, 10% to 15% of them seen just once. Described time point: longitudinal time-point 2. This CDR3 comprises 16 residues. Germline-derived CDR1 and CDR2 are SGHTA and FQGNSA. V was cut by 3 bases and J by 2 bases, with 14 bases left in between. This clonotype was recorded many times. Sequencing input: PBMCs. The receptor was isolated from a woman aged 35 to 49 in good health. This chain links TRBV7-2 with TRBJ1-3; a weak D match, TRBD1 (5 bases). The CDR3, as DNA: TGTGCCAGCAGCTTCTCTCGGGGAGGGGCTGGAAACACCATATATTTT. Translated: CASSFSRGGAGNTIYF. The full variable domain, in which reference TRBV7-2 and TRBJ1-3 provide the parts outside the CDR3, is GAGVSQSPSNKVTEKGKDVELRCDPISGHTALYWYRQSLGQGLEFLIYFQGNSAPDKSGLPSDRFSAERTGGSVSTLTIQRTQQEDSAVYLCASSFSRGGAGNTIYFGEGSWLTVV.